This passage covers 7 T cell receptor beta chains from one sample sequenced in a study of CD8+CD57+ T cells in acquired aplastic anemia. CD8+CD57+ cell expansion, shown by flow cytometry, had occurred in the patients selected for sequencing. Profiling that covered TCR beta VDJ and CDR3 relied on genomic DNA as its template. TCRdb itself ran the reads through MiXCR, one entry per CDR3 protein. The sample includes about 250,000 distinct CDR3 sequences, 47% of them seen just once. Sequenced input: sorted CD4+, CD8+, or CD8+CD57+ T cells (not recorded which) from PBMCs. These receptors all come from a human donor with aplastic anemia.

The chain combines TRBV12-3 or TRBV12-4 with TRBJ1-5, with D unresolved. Trimming took 3 bases from V and 5 from J, leaving 17 bases between them. CDR3 length: 16 amino acids. CDR3 residues: CASSFSGAPHYQPQHF. The CDR3 bases are TGTGCCAGCAGTTTTTCGGGAGCGCCCCACTATCAGCCCCAGCATTTT.

The genes are TRBV25-1 and TRBJ2-4; TRBD1 or TRBD2 may be the D gene (6 bases each). Germline V CDR1 and CDR2: MGHDK, SYGVNS. There are 15 residues in the CDR3. Trimming removed 10 bases at V and 8 bases at J, with 24 bases between. The CDR3 DNA is TGTGCCACCCTGAAACGCGGGACATCCTGGGACATTCAGTACTTC. Translating it yields CATLKRGTSWDIQYF.

The chain has TRBV10-3 and TRBJ2-7, with D tentatively TRBD1 (5 bases). The CDR3 contains 12 residues. Germline V gene data show CDR1 as ENHRY and CDR2 as SYGVKD. Trimming took 2 bases from V and 3 from J, leaving 5 bases between them. This CDR3 is CAISEQGYEQYF. CDR3 coding DNA: TGTGCCATCAGTGAGCAGGGCTACGAGCAGTACTTC.

This chain links TRBV27 with TRBJ1-5, with D possibly matching TRBD1 (6 bases). V dropped 2 bases and J dropped 0 bases, with 8 bases sitting between them. The CDR3 is 15 amino acids. Per germline, CDR1 MNHEY and CDR2 SMNVEV (reference sequence). In nucleotides, the CDR3 is TGTGCCAGCAGTTTAGTCAGGGGTAGCAATCAGCCCCAGCATTTT. Its protein product is CASSLVRGSNQPQHF.

This clonotype was counted at least ten times. The chain employs TRBV20-1 and TRBJ2-7; 8 bases are shared with TRBD2. The junction had 7 bases not matched to a gene; V was cut back by 0 bases and J by 0 bases. CDR3 length: 16 residues. Germline assignment: CDR1 DFQATT and CDR2 SNEGSKA (reference sequence). The CDR3 DNA sequence: TGCAGTGCTAGAGATGCTCTGGGACTAGTCTCCTACGAGCAGTACTTC. It codes for CSARDALGLVSYEQYF.

This sequence joins TRBV2 and TRBJ2-3; 9 bases align to TRBD2. V was clipped by 10 bases and J by 4 bases; unmatched bases: 9. The germline gives CDR1 SNHLY, CDR2 FYNNEI. The length of the CDR3 is 14 residues. The CDR3 DNA is TGTGCCACGCGGGGGGGCGGGTCTGCAGATACGCAGTATTTT. It yields the protein CATRGGGSADTQYF.

The chain carries TRBV7-9 and TRBJ1-5; the match to TRBD1 covers 7 bases. Germline-derived CDR1 and CDR2 are SEHNR and FQNEAQ (reference sequence). The CDR3 consists of 14 residues. V was clipped by 7 bases and J by 9 bases; unmatched bases: 12. For the CDR3, the DNA is TGTGCCAGCACTTCCCGGGACAGTGGAGCGCCCCAGCATTTT. Amino acids: CASTSRDSGAPQHF.